These 8 T cell receptor beta chains share one sample of origin, sequenced in a study of blood T cell repertoires in COVID-19. Sequenced by immunoSEQ multiplex PCR; TCRdb stores in-frame clones only, minus some. The table lists around 250,000 clones, 80% to 90% of them singletons. The sequenced sample consisted of PBMCs or T cells enriched from blood (not recorded which). All receptors come from a woman in her twenties or thirties with acute COVID-19.

V usage is TRBV27 and J usage is TRBJ2-4; maybe TRBD2 (6 bases). This CDR3 has 15 amino acids. Germline assignment: CDR1 MNHEY and CDR2 SMNVEV (reference sequence). V was cut by 8 bases and J by 0 bases, with 14 bases left in between. The CDR3 is CASRDGGVAKNIQYF. CDR3 nucleotide sequence: TGTGCCAGCCGAGACGGGGGAGTAGCCAAAAACATTCAGTACTTC.

V usage is TRBV7-9 and J usage is TRBJ1-6; D gene ambiguous. Trimming shortened V by 2 bases and J by 10 bases, and 15 bases separated the two germline ends. The CDR3 is made up of 15 amino acids. The V gene's germline CDR1 is SEHNR and CDR2 FQNEAQ (reference sequence). The CDR3 spells CASSLSDSAGSPLHF. DNA for the CDR3: TGTGCCAGCAGCTTATCCGACTCGGCGGGATCACCCCTCCACTTT.

The rearrangement links TRBV6-5 to TRBJ1-2; the match to TRBD1 covers 7 bases. Germline V gene data show CDR1 as MNHEY and CDR2 as SVGAGI. This CDR3 is built from 13 residues. The ends lost 6 bases at V and 5 bases at J; junction bases unmatched: 6. Here the CDR3 reads CASRTGTEYGYTF. The CDR3 region has the DNA TGTGCCAGCAGAACCGGGACAGAGTATGGCTACACCTTC.

This clone was seen only once. This chain joins TRBV5-1 and TRBJ1-1, with D tentatively TRBD1 (5 bases). Trimming removed 0 bases at V and 1 base at J, with 13 bases between. The CDR3 covers 16 residues. Germline lookup yields CDR1 SGHRS and CDR2 YFSETQ. DNA for the CDR3: TGCGCCAGCAGCTTGGCCCCCTCGACAGCGAACACTGAAGCTTTCTTT. This translates into CASSLAPSTANTEAFF.

CDR3: CATSDRTGKQNQPQHF. As DNA, the CDR3 is TGTGCCACCAGTGATCGGACAGGAAAACAAAATCAGCCCCAGCATTTT. This chain connects TRBV24-1 to TRBJ1-5; TRBD1 matches 7 bases. The CDR3 sequence is 16 residues long. Germline CDR1 and CDR2: KGHDR and SFDVKD. The V gene end was trimmed by 3 bases and the J gene end by 4 bases; junction bases not matched to a gene: 8.

This clone was seen only a few times. The chain employs TRBV2 and TRBJ2-3; D may be TRBD2 (5 bases). CDR1 is SNHLY, CDR2 FYNNEI, per germline. With 8 bases removed from V and 1 base from J, the gap between germline ends came to 10 bases. The CDR3 consists of 13 residues. CDR3 coding DNA: TGTGCCAGCTTAACCGGGGGCACAGATACGCAGTATTTT. This sequence encodes CASLTGGTDTQYF.

The chain recombines TRBV27 with TRBJ2-7; TRBD2 aligns across 14 bases. V dropped 5 bases and J dropped 0; count of bases not matched to a gene: 12. Per the germline V gene, CDR1 is MNHEY and CDR2 is SMNVEV (reference sequence). The CDR3 extends over 19 amino acids. In DNA, the CDR3 is TGTGCCAGCAGTCAGAAAGGGACTAGCGGGAGTTATAGCTCCTACGAGCAGTACTTC. It translates to CASSQKGTSGSYSSYEQYF.

This chain joins TRBV10-1 and TRBJ2-7; D not resolved. Deletions cut 10 bases from V and 2 bases from J, with 18 bases between. The CDR3 sequence is 14 residues long. The germline V gene encodes CDR1 WNHNN and CDR2 SYGVQD (reference sequence). The CDR3 DNA follows: TGCGCCACCTCGAGAGGAAATCTTCCCTACGAGCAGTACTTC. Residues: CATSRGNLPYEQYF.